Listed here are 9 T cell receptor beta chains from one sample, sequenced in a study of T cells after yellow fever vaccination. A single record per CDR3 protein comes from TCRdb applying MiXCR to the 5' RACE reads. The sample consists of roughly 150,000 distinct CDR3 sequences, approximately 7.7% of them appearing once. Sequences were derived from CD4+ T cells sorted from PBMCs, sampled 5 days after the yellow fever booster vaccination. All receptors derive from a man between 25 and 39 years old who received the YFV17D yellow fever vaccine.

The V call is TRBV5-3, the J call TRBJ1-4; 10 bases are a match to TRBD1. TRBV5-3 is known as an ORF, though its function is uncertain. CDR3 length: 17 amino acids. With V trimmed by 6 bases and J by 8 bases, 16 bases remained unmatched. The CDR3 protein is CARTLIRSGQGREKLFF. For the CDR3, the DNA is TGTGCCAGAACCCTAATTAGGTCGGGACAGGGGCGAGAAAAACTGTTTTTT.

This clonotype was seen a few times. The rearrangement uses TRBV15 and TRBJ2-1, with TRBD1 identical over 7 bases. The CDR3 consists of 16 residues. Looked up from germline, CDR1 is LNHNV and CDR2 is YYDKDF (reference sequence). Trimming took 1 base from V and 0 from J; bases not matched to a gene: 3. The CDR3 nucleotides read TGTGCCACCAGCAGAGGGGACAGACCCTCCTACAATGAGCAGTTCTTC. Protein product: CATSRGDRPSYNEQFF.

This clonotype was observed many times. The chain employs TRBV18 and TRBJ2-1, with 9 bases identical to TRBD2. Germline assignment: CDR1 KGHSH and CDR2 LQKENI. V lost 2 bases, J lost 6 bases, and 5 bases stayed unmatched. The CDR3 sequence is 15 residues long. The CDR3 DNA sequence: TGTGCCAGCTCACCAGGGACTAGCCCCTCCAATGAGCAGTTCTTC. This encodes CASSPGTSPSNEQFF.

This clonotype was seen a handful of times. V usage is TRBV18 and J usage is TRBJ2-6; possibly TRBD2 for D (5 bases). V lost 3 bases, J lost 2 bases, and 14 bases lay in between. CDR3 length: 17 amino acids. Germline values: CDR1 KGHSH, CDR2 LQKENI. The CDR3 nucleotides are TGTGCCAGCTCACCGGCGGGTTTCGGGACTGGGGCCAACGTCCTGACTTTC. Its translation: CASSPAGFGTGANVLTF.

This clonotype was counted many times. The chain uses TRBV7-8 and TRBJ2-1, with TRBD1 identical over 7 bases. This CDR3 is built from 14 residues. The germline gives CDR1 SGHVS, CDR2 FQNEAQ. Trimming removed 4 bases from V and 4 bases from J; junction bases left unmatched: 4. As DNA, the CDR3 is TGTGCCAGCAGCTCCCAGACAGGGTACAATGAGCAGTTCTTC. This gives the protein CASSSQTGYNEQFF.

Details on this clonotype: One base away lies a much larger clone, so this may be a sequencing read error. This chain connects TRBV6-2 or TRBV6-3 to TRBJ2-5; no definite D call. Germline V lookup: CDR1 MNHEY, CDR2 SVGEGT. This CDR3 is built from 15 residues. Trimming pared 5 bases from V and 1 base from J, leaving 14 bases between. The CDR3 DNA sequence: TGTGCCAGCAGTGACGTCCCCCGTTTCCAAGAGACCCAGTACTTC. Its translation is CASSDVPRFQETQYF.

This clonotype was seen repeatedly, ten times or more. J is TRBJ2-1 and V is TRBV11-2, with TRBD2 matching over 12 bases. V shed 1 base and J 0 bases; nucleotides not matched to a gene: 4. Germline V gene lookup returns CDR1 SGHAT and CDR2 FQNNGV. The length of the CDR3 is 18 residues. The CDR3 spells CASSLVGLAGNSYNEQFF. The CDR3 DNA reads TGTGCCAGCAGCTTAGTAGGACTAGCGGGGAACTCCTACAATGAGCAGTTCTTC.

In this sample, this clonotype turned up many times. The rearrangement links TRBV20-1 to TRBJ2-1, with 9 bases aligning to TRBD2. Germline values: CDR1 DFQATT, CDR2 SNEGSKA (reference sequence). V was clipped by 4 bases and J by 9 bases; unmatched bases: 10. This CDR3 comprises 14 residues. The CDR3 nucleotides are TGCAGTGCTACCGGGGGACTAGCCCGCGGTGAGCAGTTCTTC. As protein: CSATGGLARGEQFF.

In its sample, this clonotype was seen many times. The V and J genes are TRBV20-1 and TRBJ1-1; D not resolved. The CDR3 runs 12 residues. V lost 6 bases to trimming and J lost 3 bases, with 11 bases between them. Germline CDR1 DFQATT, CDR2 SNEGSKA (reference sequence). The CDR3 coding sequence is TGCAGTGCCCCGAAGGAGTACACTGAAGCTTTCTTT. Translation gives CSAPKEYTEAFF.